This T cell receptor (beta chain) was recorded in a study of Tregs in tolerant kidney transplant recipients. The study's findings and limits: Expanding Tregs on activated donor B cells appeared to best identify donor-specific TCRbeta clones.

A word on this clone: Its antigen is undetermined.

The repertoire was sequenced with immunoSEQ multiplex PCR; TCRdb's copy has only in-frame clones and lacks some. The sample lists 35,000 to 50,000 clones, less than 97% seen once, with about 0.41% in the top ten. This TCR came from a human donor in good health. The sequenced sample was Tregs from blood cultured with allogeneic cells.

The CDR3 spells CASSPPRPRGMNTEAFF. In DNA form, the CDR3 reads TGTGCCAGCTCACCACCTCGACCCCGGGGCATGAACACTGAAGCTTTCTTT. J is TRBJ1-1 and V is TRBV18; D may be TRBD1 (5 bases). Trimming took off 0 bases at V and 0 bases at J, with 14 bases between the two ends. This CDR3 spans 17 amino acids. Germline lookup yields CDR1 KGHSH and CDR2 LQKENI.